The source of this T cell receptor (beta chain) is a study of CD8 T cells in ankylosing spondylitis. Regarding the study as a whole: What seemed typical of ankylosing spondylitis blood was a TCR beta motif built from about eight highly homologous variants.

Germline assignment: CDR1 SGDLS and CDR2 YYNGEE. There are 16 residues in the CDR3. Trimming stripped 0 bases from V and 4 bases from J, with 14 bases between. This clonotype was picked up many times. The antigen remains unidentified. Via MiXCR, TCRdb re-called the 5' RACE reads, giving one row per CDR3 protein. The table has a few hundred thousand distinct CDR3 sequences, more than 20% seen once. The source of this sequence is a male donor with ankylosing spondylitis. Sample: blood, either unsorted or a sorted T cell fraction (not recorded which). This chain connects TRBV9 to TRBJ2-1, with no clear D. The CDR3 sequence is CASSVEVVDGYNEQFF. CDR3 nucleotide sequence: TGTGCCAGCAGCGTAGAGGTGGTAGACGGTTACAATGAGCAGTTCTTC.